The subject of this entry is one TCR beta chain. Its cognate antigen is unknown. Given a much more abundant clone one base away, this may be a read error. Authors of the study amplified TCR beta CDR3 regions from RNA transcripts. Using the HTBI primer set, a first-round RT-PCR was run on the TCR CDR3. Each CDR3 protein gets one entry after TCRdb re-called the multiplex PCR reads with MiXCR. Of 45,000 to 60,000 distinct CDR3 sequences listed, just under 50% are singletons. The CDR3 runs 17 residues. CDR1 and CDR2 (germline): MNHEY, SVGAGI. This sample is part of a study of T cells in Graves' hyperthyroidism and ophthalmopathy. Regarding the study as a whole: Blood also held most thyroid clonotypes expanded beyond 0.001.

This clonotype was obtained from a woman between 25 and 40 years old with Graves' ophthalmopathy. The chain uses TRBV6-5 and TRBJ2-2, with D tentatively TRBD1 (7 bases). Sequenced sample: blood. The CDR3 loop reads CASSYSTGTANTGGLFF. In nucleotides, the CDR3 is TGTGCCAGCAGTTACTCGACCGGGACAGCAAACACCGGGGGGCTGTTTTTT.